The source of this T cell receptor beta chain is a study of OX40 agonist ivuxolimab in advanced cancers. Study information: The study treated patients with ivuxolimab, an agonistic anti-OX40 (CD134) antibody. Prior therapy, whether anti-PD-1, anti-PD-L1 or anti-CTLA-4, was allowed, and 40% had some.

A note on this clone: No antigen is known for it. Its ends do not fully match the called genes, so a read error is possible.

Autoimmune disease history or systemic immunosuppression meant exclusion. The CDR3 sequence is 11 residues long. Germline CDR1 reads WSHSY; CDR2 reads SAAADI. General study findings and limits: With doses of 0.1-3.0 mg/kg, partial responders showed among the lowest clonal expansion.

Sequenced by immunoSEQ multiplex PCR; TCRdb stores in-frame clones only, minus some. The repertoire consists of around 25,000 clones, with roughly 80% occurring once and the leading ten covering approximately 12%. The material sequenced was CD4+ or CD8+ T cells sorted from blood, taken in a trial of the OX40 agonist ivuxolimab. The rearrangement joins TRBV10-2 to TRBJ1-1; 8 bases are a match to TRBD1. This receptor was taken from an adult with an advanced solid tumor such as melanoma, head and neck, liver or kidney cancer. CDR3 DNA sequence: TGCGCCAGCAGTGAAGGCAGGGGGCTTATTTTT. Translated: CASSEGRGLIF.